What follows are 16 T cell receptor beta chains derived from one specimen sequenced in a study of T cells in Graves' hyperthyroidism and ophthalmopathy. TCR beta CDR3 sequences were amplified from RNA transcripts. The study used the HTBI primer set for a first-round RT-PCR of the TCR CDR3. TCRdb called the multiplex PCR reads again in MiXCR, with one record for every CDR3 protein. The sample includes about 600,000 distinct CDR3 sequences, roughly 15% of them seen just once. Sequencing used blood. The receptor source for this set is a woman aged 45-65 years with Graves' ophthalmopathy.

This clonotype was seen many times. This rearrangement joins TRBV7-2 to TRBJ2-7, with 14 bases aligning to TRBD2. Germline-derived CDR1 and CDR2 are SGHTA and FQGNSA. The CDR3 has 17 residues. The trim removed 4 bases at V and 4 bases at J, leaving 9 bases unmatched. The CDR3 bases are TGTGCCAGCAGCTATACCGGGACTAGCGGGAGCGCGTACGAGCAGTACTTC. It is translated as CASSYTGTSGSAYEQYF.

This clonotype appeared many times. The chain has TRBV29-1 and TRBJ1-1; D perhaps matches TRBD1 (5 bases). Trimming left V 7 bases short and J 0 bases short, with 12 bases between. The germline CDR1 and CDR2 sequences are SQVTM and ANQGSEA. The CDR3 covers 13 residues. The CDR3 DNA sequence: TGCAGCGCTGTGGGGGGGATGAACACTGAAGCTTTCTTT. Translation gives CSAVGGMNTEAFF.

The chain combines TRBV29-1 with TRBJ2-2, with D perhaps TRBD1 or TRBD2 (6 bases each). The CDR3 length is 14 residues. The germline V and J ends were trimmed by 6 bases and 6 bases, with 17 bases remaining between them. The germline CDR1 and CDR2 sequences are SQVTM and ANQGSEA. CDR3 nucleotide sequence: TGCAGCGTGGCGGGACACCGAAGGGCCGGGGAGCTGTTTTTT. This codes for CSVAGHRRAGELFF.

This clonotype was observed at least ten times. The genes are TRBV28 and TRBJ1-1; no firm D call. Germline loops: CDR1 MDHEN, CDR2 SYDVKM. The CDR3 loop spans 15 amino acids. V was shortened by 3 bases and J by 1 base, with 12 bases between the two germline ends. The DNA for the CDR3 is TGTGCCAGCAGTTTGGCACAACCTTCGAACACTGAAGCTTTCTTT. It specifies CASSLAQPSNTEAFF. The full variable domain, its missing parts supplied by reference TRBV28 and TRBJ1-1, is DVKVTQSSRYLVKRTGEKVFLECVQDMDHENMFWYRQDPGLGLRLIYFSYDVKMKEKGDIPEGYSVSREKKERFSLILESASTNQTSMYLCASSLAQPSNTEAFFGQGTRLTVV.

This clonotype was detected a few times. The chain uses TRBV20-1 and TRBJ1-1; no firm D call. The V gene's germline CDR1 is DFQATT and CDR2 SNEGSKA (reference sequence). Trimming shortened V by 3 bases and J by 2 bases, and 13 bases separated the two germline ends. CDR3 length: 14 residues. CDR3 DNA sequence: TGCAGTGCTAGTACGCGAATTTTTAACACTGAAGCTTTCTTT. Encoded protein: CSASTRIFNTEAFF.

The chain links TRBV5-1 to TRBJ2-5; D is unclear. Germline V lookup: CDR1 SGHRS, CDR2 YFSETQ. V was cut by 0 bases and J by 2 bases, with 11 bases left in between. The CDR3 is 15 residues long. The CDR3 loop is CASSLVAAGQETQYF. The CDR3 coding sequence is TGCGCCAGCAGCTTGGTTGCTGCAGGACAAGAGACCCAGTACTTC.

This clonotype was counted a few times. This rearrangement joins TRBV27 to TRBJ2-3; D possibly corresponds to TRBD1 (5 bases). The germline V and J ends were trimmed by 2 bases and 2 bases, with 11 bases remaining between them. The CDR3 is 15 amino acids. Germline CDR1 is MNHEY and CDR2 is SMNVEV (reference sequence). The CDR3 DNA is TGTGCCAGCAGTTTAGGCAGGGCTTACACAGATACGCAGTATTTT. Translation gives CASSLGRAYTDTQYF.

This clonotype was detected ten times or more. The chain links TRBV28 to TRBJ1-5; the D is unclear. Deletions cut 5 bases from V and 3 bases from J, with 20 bases between. CDR1 MDHEN and CDR2 SYDVKM come from the germline V gene. The CDR3 totals 17 residues. CDR3 nucleotides: TGTGCCAGCAGTGACCCCGAAGGGAATCGTGTCAATCAGCCCCAGCATTTT. It is translated as CASSDPEGNRVNQPQHF.

This clonotype was detected many times. This sequence joins TRBV6-1 and TRBJ1-5; D is unresolved. The germline V and J ends were trimmed by 6 bases and 4 bases, with 10 bases remaining between them. The germline CDR1 and CDR2 sequences are MNHNS and SASEGT. The CDR3 runs to 13 residues. The CDR3 nucleotides read TGTGCCAGCAGCCGTGGCGGAAATCAGCCCCAGCATTTT. Amino acids: CASSRGGNQPQHF.

The gene calls are TRBV6-1 and TRBJ2-1; 9 bases are a match to TRBD2. V trimming: 6 bases; J trimming: 2 bases; junction bases outside the gene matches: 5. CDR1 is MNHNS and CDR2 is SASEGT in the germline V gene. The CDR3 is 15 residues long. The CDR3 nucleotides are TGTGCCAGCAGGTCTAGCGGGATACCCTACAATGAGCAGTTCTTC. Protein sequence: CASRSSGIPYNEQFF.

The chain uses TRBV6-4 and TRBJ1-2; D possibly corresponds to TRBD1 (5 bases). The V and J ends lost 8 bases and 2 bases respectively, with 15 bases between them. Germline V lookup: CDR1 MRHNA, CDR2 SNTAGT. The CDR3 extends over 14 amino acids. CDR3 sequence reads: CASGPGTKNYGYTF. DNA of the CDR3: TGTGCCAGCGGTCCCGGGACGAAGAACTATGGCTACACCTTC.

As DNA, the CDR3 is TGTGCCAGCAGCTCGAGCGGTACCCGAGAGACCCAGTACTTC. This codes for CASSSSGTRETQYF. The gene calls are TRBV7-2 and TRBJ2-5, with a possible D match to TRBD2 (5 bases). The CDR3 is 14 amino acids. The V end was cut by 4 bases, the J end by 4 bases, with 13 bases between. The germline gives CDR1 SGHTA, CDR2 FQGNSA.

This clonotype appeared a few times. The chain joins TRBV11-2 to TRBJ2-3; 14 bases agree with TRBD2. Germline CDR1 reads SGHAT; CDR2 reads FQNNGV. V lost 3 bases to trimming and J lost 0 bases; unmatched junction nucleotides: 5. CDR3 length: 18 amino acids. The CDR3 here is CASSLGLAGALSTDTQYF. The CDR3 DNA reads TGTGCCAGCAGCTTGGGACTAGCGGGAGCTCTAAGCACAGATACGCAGTATTTT. Using reference TRBV11-2 and TRBJ2-3 for the parts outside the CDR3, the full variable domain is EAGVAQSPRYKIIEKRQSVAFWCNPISGHATLYWYQQILGQGPKLLIQFQNNGVVDDSQLPKDRFSAERLKGVDSTLKIQPAKLEDSAVYLCASSLGLAGALSTDTQYFGPGTRLTVL.

Many counts were recorded for this clonotype. This chain links TRBV11-2 with TRBJ2-5; 7 bases are shared with TRBD1. The CDR3 is made up of 16 amino acids. The ends lost 0 bases at V and 2 bases at J; junction bases unmatched: 6. Germline assignment: CDR1 SGHAT and CDR2 FQNNGV. CDR3: CASSLDPRGYQETQYF. In DNA, the CDR3 is TGTGCCAGCAGCTTAGACCCCAGGGGGTATCAAGAGACCCAGTACTTC. The full variable domain, in which reference TRBV11-2 and TRBJ2-5 provide the parts outside the CDR3, is EAGVAQSPRYKIIEKRQSVAFWCNPISGHATLYWYQQILGQGPKLLIQFQNNGVVDDSQLPKDRFSAERLKGVDSTLKIQPAKLEDSAVYLCASSLDPRGYQETQYFGPGTRLLVL.

This rearrangement joins TRBV19 to TRBJ2-3; a possible D gene is TRBD2 (6 bases). Per germline, CDR1 LNHDA and CDR2 SQIVND (reference sequence). The V end was cut by 7 bases, the J end by 2 bases, with 10 bases between. The CDR3 is made up of 13 amino acids. The CDR3 sequence: CASTKDYTDTQYF. Here the CDR3 DNA reads TGTGCCAGTACCAAGGACTACACAGATACGCAGTATTTT.

This clonotype has ten or more counts. The rearrangement links TRBV3-1 to TRBJ1-2; maybe TRBD1 (6 bases). Trimming stripped 0 bases from V and 7 bases from J, with 15 bases between. The germline V gene has CDR1 LGHDT and CDR2 YNNKEL (reference sequence). The CDR3 consists of 15 residues. CDR3 nucleotides: TGTGCCAGCAGCCAAGATCCCGGGGGCGCTTTTGGCTACACCTTC. It translates to CASSQDPGGAFGYTF.